The TCR beta chain under discussion was sequenced for a study of blood T cell repertoires in COVID-19. Produced via immunoSEQ multiplex PCR; TCRdb's table is partial and in-frame only. The sample comprises about 260,000 clones, about 86% of which are singletons, and 3.6% rests with the top ten. The length of the CDR3 is 15 residues. The V gene lost 4 bases and the J gene lost 3 bases, with 10 bases spanning the gap. Germline V gene sequence: CDR1 SEHNR, CDR2 FQNEAQ (reference sequence). The receptor was isolated from a man in his late teens or twenties with active or convalescent COVID-19. Sequenced sample: peripheral blood. V and J are TRBV7-9 and TRBJ1-6, with TRBD1 as a possible D gene (5 bases). The CDR3 sequence: CASSSGGVYNSPLHF. CDR3 DNA: TGTGCCAGCAGCTCTGGGGGGGTCTATAATTCACCCCTCCACTTT.